One sample yielded the 21 T cell receptor beta chains listed below, sequenced in a study of human T cells and chemical hapten exposure. As to time point: pre-sensitization, week 0. Documented treatment: therapeutic diphenylcyclopropenone sensitization with weekly scalp DPC. TCRdb recomputed calls from the RACE reads with MiXCR, one row per CDR3 protein. The sample lists 89,000 or so distinct CDR3 sequences, about 9% occurring once. Sequencing was performed on whole blood, taken in connection with sensitization to the hapten diphenylcyclopropenone (DPC). The receptors shown here come from a man in his forties or fifties with alopecia areata. Some clones in this sample may be carry-over from other donors' samples.

This chain links TRBV18 with TRBJ1-1; no definite D call. V was shortened by 3 bases and J by 4 bases, with 9 bases between the two germline ends. The length of the CDR3 is 13 residues. Germline CDR1 reads KGHSH; CDR2 reads LQKENI. The CDR3 DNA sequence: TGTGCCAGCTCACCGACGGCGGGCACTGAAGCTTTCTTT. It translates to CASSPTAGTEAFF.

V usage is TRBV21-1 and J usage is TRBJ2-5. TRBV21-1 is tagged as a pseudogene. This CDR3 spans 15 amino acids. CDR3 in amino acids: CASSCGVWRAETQYF. CDR3 nucleotides: TGTGCCAGCAGCTGTGGGGTCTGGAGAGCCGAGACCCAGTACTTC.

This clonotype was detected ten times or more. The rearrangement uses TRBV28 and TRBJ2-1; D is unresolved. Germline lookup yields CDR1 MDHEN and CDR2 SYDVKM. The CDR3 has 13 residues. V dropped 2 bases and J dropped 6 bases, with 8 bases sitting between them. CDR3 bases: TGTGCCAGCAGTTTACCGAACCCCAATGAGCAGTTCTTC. Protein sequence: CASSLPNPNEQFF.

There are many counts of this clonotype. The gene calls are TRBV3-1 and TRBJ2-3, with D possibly matching TRBD2 (5 bases). Trimming stripped 1 base from V and 3 bases from J, with 5 bases between. The germline gives CDR1 LGHDT, CDR2 YNNKEL (reference sequence). The CDR3 spans 13 residues. As DNA, the CDR3 is TGTGCCAGCAGCCAAGCGGGGACAGATACGCAGTATTTT. Translation: CASSQAGTDTQYF.

In its sample, this clonotype is medium-sized. V gene TRBV20-1 combines with J gene TRBJ1-1; D possibly corresponds to TRBD1 (6 bases). The germline V gene has CDR1 DFQATT and CDR2 SNEGSKA (reference sequence). The CDR3 has 15 residues. Trimming pared 3 bases from V and 0 bases from J, leaving 14 bases between. This CDR3 is CSASQGSSMNTEAFF. CDR3 nucleotides: TGCAGTGCTAGTCAGGGGTCGTCGATGAACACTGAAGCTTTCTTT.

The rearrangement joins TRBV6-1 to TRBJ2-7, with 7 bases matching TRBD1. Trimming cost V 6 bases and J 3 bases; bases outside gene matches: 5. The CDR3 totals 13 residues. CDR1 MNHNS and CDR2 SASEGT come from the germline V gene. The chain's CDR3 is CASRTGQSYEQYV. CDR3 nucleotide sequence: TGTGCCAGCAGGACGGGACAGAGCTACGAGCAGTACGTC.

This clonotype was seen a few times. V usage is TRBV30 and J usage is TRBJ2-5; no clear D. Germline lookup yields CDR1 GTSNPN and CDR2 SVGIG (reference sequence). The V end was cut by 8 bases, the J end by 5 bases, with 15 bases between. This CDR3 comprises 12 residues. CDR3 sequence reads: CARGAGYETQYF. CDR3 DNA sequence: TGTGCCCGTGGAGCAGGATATGAGACCCAGTACTTC.

The chain couples TRBV10-2 to TRBJ2-3; D is possibly TRBD2 (5 bases). CDR3 length: 14 residues. V lost 8 bases, J lost 2 bases, and 14 bases lay in between. The germline V gene encodes CDR1 WSHSY and CDR2 SAAADI. For the CDR3, the DNA is TGCGCCAGCTTAGAGGGCGGGCACACAGATACGCAGTATTTT. This sequence encodes CASLEGGHTDTQYF.

This clonotype was seen more than once but under ten times. The J gene is TRBJ1-2, the V gene TRBV12-3 or TRBV12-4, with 9 bases that match TRBD1. With 3 bases clipped from V and 2 bases from J, the junction kept 4 bases outside the gene matches. The CDR3 spans 15 residues. Here the CDR3 reads CASSFAGQGNYGYTF. In nucleotides, the CDR3 is TGTGCCAGCAGTTTTGCGGGACAGGGAAACTATGGCTACACCTTC.

CDR3 DNA: TGTGCCAGTGGGCCCAGCGGCTCAAATCAGCCCCAGCATTTT. Encoded protein: CASGPSGSNQPQHF. The chain is built from TRBV6-6 and TRBJ1-5; D gene uncertain. The length of the CDR3 is 14 residues. CDR1 is MNHNY, CDR2 SVGAGI, per germline (reference sequence). V lost 9 bases, J lost 4 bases, and 16 bases lay in between.

This clonotype was counted many times. The chain combines TRBV30 with TRBJ1-1; the D is unclear. Germline assignment: CDR1 GTSNPN and CDR2 SVGIG (reference sequence). Trimming removed 2 bases from V and 1 base from J, with 8 bases in between. This CDR3 has 13 residues. This CDR3 is CAWSLTRNTEAFF. CDR3 nucleotides: TGTGCCTGGAGTCTTACACGGAACACTGAAGCTTTCTTT.

This clonotype was found a few times. This rearrangement joins TRBV15 to TRBJ2-3; D unresolved. V lost 1 base to trimming and J lost 3 bases, with 2 bases between them. Germline lookup yields CDR1 LNHNV and CDR2 YYDKDF (reference sequence). The CDR3 runs to 12 residues. DNA for the CDR3: TGTGCCACCAGCAGAGCTACAGATACGCAGTATTTT. Residues: CATSRATDTQYF.

This clonotype was detected many times. The J gene is TRBJ1-6, the V gene TRBV27; the D is unclear. V shed 8 bases and J shed 9 bases, with 11 bases lying between them. The V gene's germline CDR1 is MNHEY and CDR2 SMNVEV (reference sequence). The CDR3 covers 12 residues. CDR3 nucleotides: TGTGCCAGCCGCGCAGACCGTTCACCCCTCCACTTT. Protein: CASRADRSPLHF.

This clonotype came up many times. The junction departs from the called germline gene at one end, perhaps through a read error. This chain joins TRBV7-2 and TRBJ2-7, with 14 positions matching TRBD2. This CDR3 is 15 amino acids long. The germline CDR1 and CDR2 sequences are SGHTA and FQGNSA. The CDR3 nucleotides read TGTGCCAGCAGTTTAGCGGGACTAGCGGGAGACGAGCAGTACTTC. Encoded protein: CASSLAGLAGDEQYF. Supplemented by reference TRBV7-2 and TRBJ2-7, the full variable domain reads GAGVSQSPSNKVTEKGKDVELRCDPISGHTALYWYRQSLGQGLEFLIYFQGNSAPDKSGLPSDRFSAERTGGSVSTLTIQRTQQEDSAVYLCASSLAGLAGDEQYFGPGTRLTVT.

This clonotype occurred a few times. J is TRBJ2-7 and V is TRBV7-2; D gene ambiguous. CDR3 size: 12 residues. Trimming shortened V by 4 bases and J by 3 bases, and 7 bases separated the two germline ends. The germline gives CDR1 SGHTA, CDR2 FQGNSA. CDR3 nucleotide sequence: TGTGCCAGCAGCTATACGAGCTACGAGCAGTACTTC. Translation gives CASSYTSYEQYF.

This clonotype was seen more than once but under ten times. The chain employs TRBV20-1 and TRBJ2-1, with D maybe TRBD2 (5 bases). Germline V gene sequence: CDR1 DFQATT, CDR2 SNEGSKA (reference sequence). The germline V and J ends were trimmed by 5 bases and 0 bases, with 11 bases remaining between them. The length of the CDR3 is 14 residues. The CDR3 spells CSALSGSSYNEQFF. The CDR3 nucleotides are TGCAGTGCTTTGAGCGGAAGCTCCTACAATGAGCAGTTCTTC.

This clonotype came up a few times. The V call is TRBV18, the J call TRBJ2-1; D call uncertain. Germline V CDR1 and CDR2: KGHSH, LQKENI. Deletions cut 6 bases from V and 2 bases from J, with 14 bases between. The CDR3 spans 15 residues. The CDR3 DNA is TGTGCCAGCTCCCACTCGTACGGCCCCTACAATGAGCAGTTCTTC. Amino acid sequence: CASSHSYGPYNEQFF.

This clonotype was counted ten times or more. The chain has TRBV27 and TRBJ1-5, with D perhaps TRBD1 (6 bases). Deletions cut 2 bases from V and 4 bases from J, with 6 bases between. CDR1 is MNHEY and CDR2 is SMNVEV in the germline V gene (reference sequence). The CDR3 has 13 amino acids. The CDR3 reads CASSLRGNQPQHF. CDR3 nucleotide sequence: TGTGCCAGCAGTTTAAGGGGGAATCAGCCCCAGCATTTT.

This clonotype was found a few times. V gene TRBV11-3 combines with J gene TRBJ2-3, with 10 positions matching TRBD2. The length of the CDR3 is 18 residues. V was pared by 1 base and J by 0 bases, with 7 bases of the junction left unmatched. The germline V gene has CDR1 SGHNT and CDR2 YENEEA. The CDR3 loop is CASSLGTSGGGSTDTQYF. The CDR3 region has the DNA TGTGCCAGCAGCTTAGGGACTAGCGGTGGCGGCAGCACAGATACGCAGTATTTT.

The table lists this clonotype with many counts. The gene calls are TRBV29-1 and TRBJ2-3; maybe TRBD1 (6 bases). V lost 7 bases and J lost 4, with 12 bases in between. The V gene's germline CDR1 is SQVTM and CDR2 ANQGSEA. The CDR3 extends over 12 amino acids. The CDR3 loop is CSAQGPSDTQYF. CDR3 coding DNA: TGCAGCGCCCAGGGGCCCTCAGATACGCAGTATTTT.

The chain combines TRBV6-5 with TRBJ2-7; D not certain. CDR1 MNHEY and CDR2 SVGAGI come from the germline V gene. CDR3 size: 13 residues. Deletions cut 3 bases from V and 6 bases from J, with 12 bases between. In nucleotides, the CDR3 is TGTGCCAGCAGTTATAGTCCCGGGCGCGAGCAGTACTTC. The encoded protein is CASSYSPGREQYF.